Below are 5 T cell receptor beta chains sequenced from a single sample in a study of regulatory T cells in long-lasting Graves disease. Time point of the sample: newly diagnosed GD, antithyroid drugs for less than 3 months. From RNA extracted from PBMCs, the TCR library was made. To make TCR beta libraries, researchers used iRepertoire HTBI primers and Arm-PCR of CDR3 regions. TCRdb independently ran MiXCR on the multiplex PCR reads; one entry per CDR3 protein. Of about 220,000 distinct CDR3 sequences listed, 18% are singletons. Sequencing was performed on peripheral blood mononuclear cells (PBMCs), taken at new diagnosis, from a patient treated with antithyroid drugs. The source is a female donor with Graves disease.

The rearrangement joins TRBV6-2 or TRBV6-3 to TRBJ2-3; D is ambiguous. V was cut by 5 bases and J by 0 bases, with 6 bases left in between. Germline CDR1 MNHEY, CDR2 SVGEGT. This CDR3 spans 13 amino acids. CDR3 in DNA: TGTGCCAGCAGTATGGACAGCACAGATACGCAGTATTTT. As protein: CASSMDSTDTQYF.

This clonotype was picked up many times. V gene TRBV20-1 combines with J gene TRBJ1-2; D is perhaps TRBD1 (5 bases). The V gene's germline CDR1 is DFQATT and CDR2 SNEGSKA (reference sequence). The V gene lost 0 bases and the J gene lost 4 bases, with 12 bases spanning the gap. CDR3 length: 14 amino acids. The CDR3 coding sequence is TGCAGTGCTAGAGATGCAGGGATCGGCTATGGCTACACCTTC. Translated: CSARDAGIGYGYTF.

At least ten counts were recorded for this clonotype. V gene TRBV7-3 combines with J gene TRBJ1-6; TRBD1 agrees at 8 bases. Losses at the gene ends were 1 base for V and 8 bases for J; bases not matched to a gene: 7. In germline, CDR1 is SGHTA, CDR2 FQGTGA. This CDR3 has 16 residues. CDR3 sequence (DNA): TGTGCCAGCAGCTTAAGGGCGGCAGGGGGCGATTCACCCCTCCACTTT. As protein: CASSLRAAGGDSPLHF.

On this clonotype itself: A read error may be the cause here, since a much bigger clone is one base away. No conserved phenylalanine or tryptophan ends this CDR3, so it is likely a read error. This sequence joins TRBV7-2 and TRBJ2-3, with D perhaps matching TRBD1 or TRBD2 (5 bases each). Germline V gene data show CDR1 as SGHTA and CDR2 as FQGNSA. The V and J ends lost 3 bases and 4 bases respectively, with 14 bases between them. This CDR3 region has 15 residues. Here the CDR3 DNA reads TGTGCCAGCAGCTTGGCGTCCGGGGACCCAGATACGCAGTATCTT. Encoded protein: CASSLASGDPDTQYL.

This clonotype came up many times. The chain combines TRBV15 with TRBJ1-2; 8 positions agree with TRBD1. V trimming: 1 base; J trimming: 3 bases; junction bases outside the gene matches: 1. CDR3 size: 14 residues. Germline V gene sequence: CDR1 LNHNV, CDR2 YYDKDF (reference sequence). CDR3 in amino acids: CATSRAQGDYGYTF. The CDR3 DNA reads TGTGCCACCAGCAGAGCACAGGGGGACTATGGCTACACCTTC.